This TCR beta chain emerged from a study of T-cell memory formation after mild COVID-19. Study details: Clusters were largely donor specific.

Points on this clonotype: No antigen is known for it.

Germline assignment: CDR1 SGHRS and CDR2 YFSETQ. The CDR3 covers 14 residues. The ends were cut back, 1 base at V and 2 bases at J, with 9 bases in the middle. Notes on the study in general: CD4/CD8 balance characterized clones contracting day 15 to 85, and CD4+ skew characterized later expanders. Pre-infection memory contained some responding clones, which suggested that cross-reactive memory had joined.

TCRdb re-called the 5' RACE reads through MiXCR, storing one row per CDR3 protein. The data show hundreds of thousands of distinct CDR3 sequences, around 19% seen once. This receptor was taken from an adult woman who had mild COVID-19 (a few samples of this study predate the infection). Cell type and time point are not known. The chain employs TRBV5-1 and TRBJ1-1; D ambiguous. The sequenced material came from PBMCs or a T cell subset sorted from them (not recorded which). For the CDR3, the DNA is TGCGCCAGCAGCTTGAACCCAAGTAACACTGAAGCTTTCTTT. Encoded protein: CASSLNPSNTEAFF.